This is a list of T cell receptor beta chains from one sample in a study of blood T cell repertoires in COVID-19. The assay was immunoSEQ multiplex PCR, and TCRdb's table has in-frame clones only and misses some. The sample lists about 300,000 clones, about nine tenths occurring once. The sample taken for sequencing was peripheral blood. These receptors originate from a young man with active or convalescent COVID-19. Each CDR3 is given with its conserved first and last residue. A D gene is named only where the DNA matches it firmly. Clone size, where shown, is once, few, many, or a class for clones that have expanded.

CDR3 length	clone size	D gene	V gene	J gene	CDR3 DNA	CDR3 protein
14	.	.	TRBV27	TRBJ2-1	TGTGCCAGCAGTTCACTCGGAGTTTACAATGAGCAGTTCTTC	CASSSLGVYNEQFF
13	.	.	TRBV6-5	TRBJ2-5	TGTGCCAGCAGGAGAGGGTCTGGGGAGACCCAGTACTTC	CASRRGSGETQYF
16	.	TRBD1	TRBV10-3	TRBJ1-5	TGTGCCATCAGTGAGTACGGGACAGGGAGCAATCAGCCCCAGCATTTT	CAISEYGTGSNQPQHF
18	.	TRBD1	TRBV11-2	TRBJ1-1	TGTGCCAGCAGCCCATTACAGGGGGAAGGCGTTTGGAACACTGAAGCTTTCTTT	CASSPLQGEGVWNTEAFF
18	.	.	TRBV7-9	TRBJ2-3	TGTGCCAGCAGCTTACCCATAACTAGCCGGAATAGCACAGATACGCAGTATTTT	CASSLPITSRNSTDTQYF
15	.	.	TRBV6-5	TRBJ1-6	TGTGCCAGCAACCCCCCCAAGGGGTTAGGGTCACCCCTCCACTTT	CASNPPKGLGSPLHF
15	.	TRBD1	TRBV14	TRBJ1-2	TGTGCCAGCAGCCAAGCCGGGACAGGGAGCTATGGCTACACCTTC	CASSQAGTGSYGYTF
14	.	TRBD2	TRBV27	TRBJ2-7	TGTGCCAGCAGCGCACGCTTAGCGGGAAACGAGCAGTACTTC	CASSARLAGNEQYF
13	.	TRBD1	TRBV12-3/TRBV12-4	TRBJ2-7	TGTGCCAGCACTGGGACAGGTCTCTACGAGCAGTACTTC	CASTGTGLYEQYF
15	.	.	TRBV15	TRBJ2-1	TGTGCCACCAGCAGAGATCGACTGTACTACAATGAGCAGTTCTTC	CATSRDRLYYNEQFF
18	.	.	TRBV11-3	TRBJ2-6	TGTGCCAGCAGCTTAGGGGTGACACCCAACTCTGGGGCCAACGTCCTGACTTTC	CASSLGVTPNSGANVLTF
14	.	TRBD2	TRBV2	TRBJ2-3	TGTGCCAGCAGTGTTCGGGAGGGGGCAGATACGCAGTATTTT	CASSVREGADTQYF
14	.	.	TRBV6-6	TRBJ2-7	TGTGCCAGCAGTTACCACAGGGCGGCTTGGGAGCAGTACTTC	CASSYHRAAWEQYF
17	few	TRBD1	TRBV28	TRBJ2-2	TGTGCCAGCAAAACAGCCTCGACAGGGGCGAGCACCGGGGAGCTGTTTTTT	CASKTASTGASTGELFF
15	.	.	TRBV15	TRBJ1-5	TGTGCCACCAGCGCAGGACAGAGGCCCAATCAGCCCCAGCATTTT	CATSAGQRPNQPQHF
15	.	TRBD1	TRBV19	TRBJ1-2	TGTGCCAGTAGTACCGACAGGGGAAGGTACGCTGGCTACACCTTC	CASSTDRGRYAGYTF
13	.	.	TRBV4-1	TRBJ2-5	TGCGCCAGCAGCCACCCAGGGAGGGAGACCCAGTACTTC	CASSHPGRETQYF
15	.	.	TRBV7-2	TRBJ1-5	TGTGCCAGCAGCTTAGGAGCTGGGGGGAATCAGCCCCAGCATTTT	CASSLGAGGNQPQHF
15	.	TRBD1	TRBV10-1	TRBJ2-1	TGCGCCAGCAGCTACGACAGGGGCTCCTACAATGAGCAGTTCTTC	CASSYDRGSYNEQFF
11	.	.	TRBV24-1	TRBJ2-1	TGTGCCACCAGTCGGGGTAATGAGCAGTTCTTC	CATSRGNEQFF